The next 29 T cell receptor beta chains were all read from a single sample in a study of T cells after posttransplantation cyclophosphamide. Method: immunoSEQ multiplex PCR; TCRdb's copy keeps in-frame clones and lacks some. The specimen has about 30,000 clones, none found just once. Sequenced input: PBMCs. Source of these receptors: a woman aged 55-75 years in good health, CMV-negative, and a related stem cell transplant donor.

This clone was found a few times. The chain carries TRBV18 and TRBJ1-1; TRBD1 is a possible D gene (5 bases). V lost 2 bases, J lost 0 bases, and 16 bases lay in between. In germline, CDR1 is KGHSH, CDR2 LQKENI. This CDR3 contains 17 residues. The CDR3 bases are TGTGCCAGCTCACCAAGGGGTCCTCCTTCTATGAACACTGAAGCTTTCTTT. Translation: CASSPRGPPSMNTEAFF. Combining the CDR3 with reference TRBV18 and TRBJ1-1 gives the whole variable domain NAGVMQNPRHLVRRRGQEARLRCSPMKGHSHVYWYRQLPEEGLKFMVYLQKENIIDESGMPKERFSAEFPKEGPSILRIQQVVRGDSAAYFCASSPRGPPSMNTEAFFGQGTRLTVV.

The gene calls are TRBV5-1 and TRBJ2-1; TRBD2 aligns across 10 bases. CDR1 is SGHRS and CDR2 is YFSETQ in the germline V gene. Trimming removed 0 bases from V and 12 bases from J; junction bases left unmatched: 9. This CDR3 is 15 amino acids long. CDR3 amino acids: CASSLAGLAELGQFF. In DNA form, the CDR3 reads TGCGCCAGCAGCTTGGCAGGACTAGCGGAACTAGGGCAGTTCTTC.

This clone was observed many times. The CDR3 nucleotides are TGTGCCAGCAGTTACACCCCGGGCAGGGGTAGGACTGAAGCTTTCTTT. This sequence encodes CASSYTPGRGRTEAFF. This chain links TRBV6-5 with TRBJ1-1; a possible D gene is TRBD1 (6 bases). The ends were cut back, 2 bases at V and 5 bases at J, with 18 bases in the middle. The CDR3 sequence is 16 residues long. Germline CDR1 and CDR2: MNHEY and SVGAGI.

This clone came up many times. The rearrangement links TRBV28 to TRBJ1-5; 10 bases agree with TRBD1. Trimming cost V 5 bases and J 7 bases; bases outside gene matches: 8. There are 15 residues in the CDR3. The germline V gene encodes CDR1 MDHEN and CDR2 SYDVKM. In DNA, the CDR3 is TGTGCCAGCAGTCTCGACAGGGGGCGATGGCAGCCCCAGCATTTT. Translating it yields CASSLDRGRWQPQHF.

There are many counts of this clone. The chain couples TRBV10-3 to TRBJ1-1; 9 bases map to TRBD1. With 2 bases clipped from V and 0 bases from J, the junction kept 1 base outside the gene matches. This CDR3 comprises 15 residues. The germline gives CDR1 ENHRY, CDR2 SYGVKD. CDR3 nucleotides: TGTGCCATCAGTGAGGGGACAGGGCTGAACACTGAAGCTTTCTTT. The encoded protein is CAISEGTGLNTEAFF.

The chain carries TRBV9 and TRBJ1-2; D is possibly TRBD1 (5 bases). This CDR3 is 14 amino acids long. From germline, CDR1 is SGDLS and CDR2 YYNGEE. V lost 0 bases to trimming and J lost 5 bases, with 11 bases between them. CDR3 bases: TGTGCCAGCAGCGTAGTGTCAGGGATATATGGCTACACCTTC. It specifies CASSVVSGIYGYTF.

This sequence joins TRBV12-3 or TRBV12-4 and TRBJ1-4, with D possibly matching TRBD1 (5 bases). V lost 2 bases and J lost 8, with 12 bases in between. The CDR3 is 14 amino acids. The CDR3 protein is CASSLRQGGEKLFF. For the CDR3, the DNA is TGTGCCAGCAGTTTAAGGCAGGGAGGGGAAAAACTGTTTTTT.

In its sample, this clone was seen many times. The CDR3 loop is CASSLVGQEYNEQFF. CDR3 sequence (DNA): TGCGCCAGCAGCTTGGTGGGGCAGGAATACAATGAGCAGTTCTTC. The chain has TRBV5-1 and TRBJ2-1; weak D call: TRBD1 (5 bases). Germline V gene lookup returns CDR1 SGHRS and CDR2 YFSETQ. This CDR3 is 15 amino acids long. Trimming cost V 0 bases and J 4 bases, with 11 bases left between them.

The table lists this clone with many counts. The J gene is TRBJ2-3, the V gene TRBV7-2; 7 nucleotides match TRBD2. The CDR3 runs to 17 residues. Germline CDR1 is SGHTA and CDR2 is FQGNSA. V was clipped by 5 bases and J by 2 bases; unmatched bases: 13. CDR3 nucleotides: TGTGCCAGCAGCCTTTTTGGGTGGGGGGGTATCACAGATACGCAGTATTTT. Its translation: CASSLFGWGGITDTQYF.

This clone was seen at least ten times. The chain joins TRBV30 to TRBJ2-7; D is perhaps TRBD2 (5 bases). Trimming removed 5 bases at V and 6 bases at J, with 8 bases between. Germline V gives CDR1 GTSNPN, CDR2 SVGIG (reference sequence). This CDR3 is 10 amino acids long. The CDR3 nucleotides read TGTGCCTGGGGACTGAGCGAGCAGTACTTC. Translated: CAWGLSEQYF.

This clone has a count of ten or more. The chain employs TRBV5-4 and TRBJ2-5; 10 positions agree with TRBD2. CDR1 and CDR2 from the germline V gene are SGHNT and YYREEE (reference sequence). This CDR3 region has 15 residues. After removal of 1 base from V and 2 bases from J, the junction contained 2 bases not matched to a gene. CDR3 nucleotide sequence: TGTGCCAGCAGCTTGAGGACTAGCGGACAAGAGACCCAGTACTTC. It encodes CASSLRTSGQETQYF. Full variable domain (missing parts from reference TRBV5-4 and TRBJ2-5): ETGVTQSPTHLIKTRGQQVTLRCSSQSGHNTVSWYQQALGQGPQFIFQYYREEENGRGNFPPRFSGLQFPNYSSELNVNALELDDSALYLCASSLRTSGQETQYFGPGTRLLVL.

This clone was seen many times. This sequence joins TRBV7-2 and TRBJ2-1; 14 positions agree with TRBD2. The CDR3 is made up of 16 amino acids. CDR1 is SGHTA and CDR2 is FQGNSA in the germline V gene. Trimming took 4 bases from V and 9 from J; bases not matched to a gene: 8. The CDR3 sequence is CASSSLTSGGAIEQFF. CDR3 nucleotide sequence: TGTGCCAGCAGCTCGCTGACTAGCGGGGGGGCGATTGAGCAGTTCTTC.

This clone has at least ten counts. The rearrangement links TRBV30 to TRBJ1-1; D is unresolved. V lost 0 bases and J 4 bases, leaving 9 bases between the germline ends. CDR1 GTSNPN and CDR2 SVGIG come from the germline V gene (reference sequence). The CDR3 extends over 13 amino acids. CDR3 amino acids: CAWSVEGPTEAFF. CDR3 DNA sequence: TGTGCCTGGAGTGTGGAAGGGCCCACTGAAGCTTTCTTT.

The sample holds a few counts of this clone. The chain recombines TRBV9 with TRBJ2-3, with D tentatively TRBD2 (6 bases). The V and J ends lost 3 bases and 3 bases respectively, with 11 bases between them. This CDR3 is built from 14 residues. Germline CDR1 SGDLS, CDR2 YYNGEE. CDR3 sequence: CASSAGTGTDTQYF. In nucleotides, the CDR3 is TGTGCCAGCAGCGCCGGGACTGGAACAGATACGCAGTATTTT.

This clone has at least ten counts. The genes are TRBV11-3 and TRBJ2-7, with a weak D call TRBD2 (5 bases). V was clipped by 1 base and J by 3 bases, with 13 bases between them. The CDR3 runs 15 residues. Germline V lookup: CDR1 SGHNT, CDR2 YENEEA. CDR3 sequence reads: CASSLGPTSGYEQYF. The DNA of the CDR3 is TGTGCCAGCAGCTTAGGCCCGACGAGCGGCTACGAGCAGTACTTC.

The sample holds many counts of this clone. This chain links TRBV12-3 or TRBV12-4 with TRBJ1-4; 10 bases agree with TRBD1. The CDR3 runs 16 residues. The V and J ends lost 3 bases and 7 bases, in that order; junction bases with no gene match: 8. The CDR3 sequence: CASSFRRDRGGEKLFF. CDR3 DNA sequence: TGTGCCAGCAGTTTTCGCCGGGACAGGGGTGGTGAAAAACTGTTTTTT.

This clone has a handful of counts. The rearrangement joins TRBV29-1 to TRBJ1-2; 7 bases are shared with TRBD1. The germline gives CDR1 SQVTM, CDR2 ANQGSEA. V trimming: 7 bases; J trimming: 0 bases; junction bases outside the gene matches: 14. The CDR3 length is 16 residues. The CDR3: CSGGPGGQIANYGYTF. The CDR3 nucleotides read TGCAGCGGGGGACCCGGGGGACAGATAGCTAACTATGGCTACACCTTC.

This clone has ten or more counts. The CDR3 loop is CASSGFERAQHF. Here the CDR3 DNA reads TGTGCCAGCAGTGGGTTTGAAAGGGCCCAGCATTTT. V is TRBV6-6 and J is TRBJ1-5; no reliable D call. The CDR3 length is 12 residues. In germline, CDR1 is MNHNY, CDR2 SVGAGI (reference sequence). V shed 5 bases and J shed 11 bases, with 13 bases lying between them.

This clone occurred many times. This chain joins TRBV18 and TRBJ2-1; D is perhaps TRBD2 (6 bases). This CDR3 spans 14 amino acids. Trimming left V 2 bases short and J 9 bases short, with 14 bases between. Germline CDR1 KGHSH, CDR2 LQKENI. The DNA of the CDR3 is TGTGCCAGCTCACCAACGGAGGAGGGCTCTGAGCAGTTCTTC. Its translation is CASSPTEEGSEQFF.

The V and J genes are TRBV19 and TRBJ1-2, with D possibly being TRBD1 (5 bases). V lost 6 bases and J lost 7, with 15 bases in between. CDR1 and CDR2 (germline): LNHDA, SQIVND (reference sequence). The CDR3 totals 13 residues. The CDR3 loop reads CASSYGQGGGYTF. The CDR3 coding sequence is TGTGCCAGTAGCTACGGGCAGGGTGGTGGCTACACCTTC.

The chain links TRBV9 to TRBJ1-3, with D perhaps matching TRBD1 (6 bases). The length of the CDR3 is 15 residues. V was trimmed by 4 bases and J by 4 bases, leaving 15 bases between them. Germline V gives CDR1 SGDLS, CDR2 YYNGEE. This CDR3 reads CASSPRGGTGNTIYF. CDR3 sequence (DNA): TGTGCCAGCAGCCCACGGGGGGGCACGGGAAACACCATATATTTT.

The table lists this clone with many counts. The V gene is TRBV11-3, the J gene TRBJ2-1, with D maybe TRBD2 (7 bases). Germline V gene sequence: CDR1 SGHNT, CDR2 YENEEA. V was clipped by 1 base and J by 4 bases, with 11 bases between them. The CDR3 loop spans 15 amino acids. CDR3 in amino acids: CASSLGGGRYNEQFF. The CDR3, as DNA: TGTGCCAGCAGCTTAGGGGGGGGCCGATACAATGAGCAGTTCTTC.

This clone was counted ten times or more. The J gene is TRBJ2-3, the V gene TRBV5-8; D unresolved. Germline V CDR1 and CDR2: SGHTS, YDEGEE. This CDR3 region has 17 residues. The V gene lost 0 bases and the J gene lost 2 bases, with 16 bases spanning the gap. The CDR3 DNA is TGTGCCAGCAGCTTGGCCTGGTACAGCCGAATCACAGATACGCAGTATTTT. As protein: CASSLAWYSRITDTQYF.

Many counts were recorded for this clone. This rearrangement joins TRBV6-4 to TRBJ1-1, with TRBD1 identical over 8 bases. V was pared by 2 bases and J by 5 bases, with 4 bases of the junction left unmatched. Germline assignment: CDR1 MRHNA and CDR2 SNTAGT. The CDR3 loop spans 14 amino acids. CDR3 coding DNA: TGTGCCAGCAGTGACACCGACAGGGGAACTGAAGCTTTCTTT. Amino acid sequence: CASSDTDRGTEAFF.

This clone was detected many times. As DNA, the CDR3 is TGTGCCAGCACCTCAGGGGCCGCAAGGGTCACCTTC. Translation: CASTSGAARVTF. The chain has TRBV28 and TRBJ1-2, with a weak D call TRBD1 (6 bases). CDR1 is MDHEN, CDR2 SYDVKM, per germline. There are 12 residues in the CDR3. The germline V and J ends were trimmed by 7 bases and 13 bases, with 19 bases remaining between them.

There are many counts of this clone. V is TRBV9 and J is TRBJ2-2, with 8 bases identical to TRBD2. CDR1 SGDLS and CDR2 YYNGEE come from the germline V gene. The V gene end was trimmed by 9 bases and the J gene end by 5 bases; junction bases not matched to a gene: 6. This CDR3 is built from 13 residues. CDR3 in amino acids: CATGTSSTGELFF. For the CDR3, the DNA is TGTGCCACCGGGACTAGTAGTACCGGGGAGCTGTTTTTT. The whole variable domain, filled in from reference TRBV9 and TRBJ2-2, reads DSGVTQTPKHLITATGQRVTLRCSPRSGDLSVYWYQQSLDQGLQFLIQYYNGEERAKGNILERFSAQQFPDLHSELNLSSLELGDSALYFCATGTSSTGELFFGEGSRLTVL.

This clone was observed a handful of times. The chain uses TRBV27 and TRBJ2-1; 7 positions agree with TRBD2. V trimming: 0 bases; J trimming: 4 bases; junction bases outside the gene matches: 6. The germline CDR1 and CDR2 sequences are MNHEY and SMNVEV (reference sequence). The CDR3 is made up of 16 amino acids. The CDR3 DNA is TGTGCCAGCAGTTTATCGCAGCGGGGACGATACAATGAGCAGTTCTTC. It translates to CASSLSQRGRYNEQFF.

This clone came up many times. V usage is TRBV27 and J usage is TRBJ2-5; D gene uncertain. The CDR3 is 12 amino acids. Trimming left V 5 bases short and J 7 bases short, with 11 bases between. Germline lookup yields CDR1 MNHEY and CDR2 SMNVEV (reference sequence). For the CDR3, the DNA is TGTGCCAGCAGTATCCCTTTCGGGACCCAGTACTTC. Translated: CASSIPFGTQYF.

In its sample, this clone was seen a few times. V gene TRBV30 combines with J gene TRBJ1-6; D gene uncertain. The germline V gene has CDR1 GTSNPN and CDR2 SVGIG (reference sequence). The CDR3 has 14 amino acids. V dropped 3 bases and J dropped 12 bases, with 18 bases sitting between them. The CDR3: CAWRWARPIEPLHF. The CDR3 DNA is TGTGCCTGGAGATGGGCCAGACCGATAGAACCCCTCCACTTT.